These 9 T cell receptor beta chains were all obtained from the same sample, sequenced in a study of shared clonotypes between healthy human individuals. TCRdb's copy holds only in-frame clones and misses some; the assay was immunoSEQ multiplex PCR. The sample holds about 2.4 million clones, over 85% seen once. Sequencing was done on a sample of naive CD4+ T cells from PBMCs. Stated subset: CD45RA+ positively selected. These receptor sequences come from a man younger than 35 in good health. Some clones in this sample may be carry-over from other donors' samples.

The chain joins TRBV7-3 to TRBJ2-3; 9 bases are shared with TRBD1. Germline-derived CDR1 and CDR2 are SGHTA and FQGTGA. Trimming removed 0 bases from V and 4 bases from J; junction bases left unmatched: 14. CDR3 length: 19 amino acids. As DNA, the CDR3 is TGTGCCAGCAGCTTAACGTTTTCAGAACAGGGGGCTATCGCAGATACGCAGTATTTT. It translates to CASSLTFSEQGAIADTQYF. Drawing the rest from reference TRBV7-3 and TRBJ2-3, the complete variable domain is GAGVSQTPSNKVTEKGKYVELRCDPISGHTALYWYRQSLGQGPEFLIYFQGTGAADDSGLPNDRFFAVRPEGSVSTLKIQRTERGDSAVYLCASSLTFSEQGAIADTQYFGPGTRLTVL.

The chain recombines TRBV5-1 with TRBJ2-7, with D perhaps given as TRBD1 or TRBD2 (5 bases each). Germline V gene data show CDR1 as SGHRS and CDR2 as YFSETQ. The CDR3 totals 15 residues. The V end was cut by 2 bases, the J end by 1 base, with 13 bases between. The CDR3 DNA reads as TGCGCCAGCAGCTTCGGGGACCAACCTTCCTACGAGCAGTACTTC. This encodes CASSFGDQPSYEQYF.

As to this clone: At one end the junction does not follow the germline gene, possibly because of a read error. The V gene is TRBV18, the J gene TRBJ2-1, with TRBD2 identical over 9 bases. The germline CDR1 and CDR2 sequences are KGHSH and LQKENI. The CDR3 is made up of 11 amino acids. CDR3 in amino acids: CASSPPGLALF. The CDR3, as DNA: TGTGCCAGCTCACCCCCGGGACTAGCCCTCTTC.

This chain joins TRBV28 and TRBJ1-4; D may be TRBD1 (6 bases). With 2 bases removed from V and 3 bases from J, the gap between germline ends came to 10 bases. Germline CDR1 is MDHEN and CDR2 is SYDVKM. This CDR3 is 15 amino acids long. CDR3 nucleotide sequence: TGTGCCAGCAGTTTAGGGGGGCAGGCTAATGAAAAACTGTTTTTT. Its translation is CASSLGGQANEKLFF.

The rearrangement uses TRBV4-2 and TRBJ2-5; weak D call: TRBD1 (7 bases). The V gene's germline CDR1 is LGHNA and CDR2 YNFKEQ. V lost 0 bases and J 0 bases, leaving 23 bases between the germline ends. The CDR3 consists of 20 residues. The CDR3 nucleotides read TGTGCCAGCAGCCAAGATCGCGAGGCACCGGCAGGGGGGCACCAAGAGACCCAGTACTTC. Protein sequence: CASSQDREAPAGGHQETQYF.

The V call is TRBV11-2, the J call TRBJ2-7; 13 bases are shared with TRBD2. This CDR3 has 17 residues. V trimming: 6 bases; J trimming: 4 bases; junction bases outside the gene matches: 12. The germline gives CDR1 SGHAT, CDR2 FQNNGV. The DNA for the CDR3 is TGTGCCAGCAGTCGACCGGCCGGGACTAGCGGGATTTACGAGCAGTACTTC. This gives the protein CASSRPAGTSGIYEQYF.

The CDR3 DNA follows: TGTGCCAGCCATAGAAGCGGGAGCTCCTACAATGAGCAGTTCTTC. Protein: CASHRSGSSYNEQFF. The gene calls are TRBV28 and TRBJ2-1; 8 nucleotides line up with TRBD2. Germline trimming cut 8 bases from V and 0 bases from J; bases unmatched to any gene: 6. CDR3 size: 15 residues. Per the germline V gene, CDR1 is MDHEN and CDR2 is SYDVKM.

This clone has more than one count but fewer than ten. This sequence joins TRBV19 and TRBJ1-2; 12 nucleotides line up with TRBD1. In germline, CDR1 is LNHDA, CDR2 SQIVND (reference sequence). The CDR3 contains 15 residues. The V and J ends lost 10 bases and 6 bases, in that order; junction bases with no gene match: 12. The CDR3 loop is CATLYLGTGGNGYTF. CDR3 nucleotide sequence: TGTGCCACCCTTTACTTAGGGACAGGGGGCAATGGCTACACCTTC.

This chain joins TRBV5-6 and TRBJ2-2; the D gene is possibly TRBD1 (6 bases). The CDR3 extends over 15 amino acids. V dropped 5 bases and J dropped 2 bases, with 13 bases sitting between them. Germline-derived CDR1 and CDR2 are SGHDT and YYEEEE. The CDR3 protein is CASRGTLGNTGELFF. For the CDR3, the DNA is TGTGCCAGCAGGGGGACACTCGGTAACACCGGGGAGCTGTTTTTT.